These 23 T cell receptor beta chains came from one sample sequenced in a study of shared clonotypes between healthy human individuals. Profiling relied on immunoSEQ multiplex PCR, and the TCRdb table lists in-frame clones only, not all of them. The sample has about 490,000 clones, roughly 80% seen once. The sequencing input was PBMCs. The source is a woman between 40 and 50 years old in good health. Some clones in this sample may be carry-over from other donors' samples.

This rearrangement joins TRBV7-8 to TRBJ1-4, with TRBD1 matching over 9 bases. CDR3 size: 17 residues. With 6 bases clipped from V and 10 bases from J, the junction kept 18 bases outside the gene matches. Looked up from germline, CDR1 is SGHVS and CDR2 is FQNEAQ. The CDR3 here is CASRGDRDRVSVGKLFF. CDR3 sequence (DNA): TGTGCCAGCAGGGGAGACAGGGACAGGGTATCCGTAGGAAAACTGTTTTTT.

The rearrangement joins TRBV4-1 to TRBJ1-2; possibly TRBD1 for D (5 bases). Trimming shortened V by 1 base and J by 7 bases, and 19 bases separated the two germline ends. The CDR3 spans 16 residues. The germline CDR1 and CDR2 sequences are MGHRA and YSYEKL. CDR3 sequence reads: CASSQGAGGKNGGYTF. The CDR3 DNA is TGCGCCAGCAGCCAAGGTGCCGGGGGGAAGAACGGTGGCTACACCTTC.

The chain links TRBV10-3 to TRBJ1-4, with D possibly matching TRBD1 (5 bases). V shed 6 bases and J shed 3 bases, with 11 bases lying between them. CDR1 is ENHRY and CDR2 is SYGVKD in the germline V gene. The CDR3 consists of 14 residues. The CDR3: CAIRGGPSNEKLFF. DNA for the CDR3: TGTGCCATCAGGGGGGGACCCTCTAATGAAAAACTGTTTTTT.

This clone was found once. The gene calls are TRBV6-1 and TRBJ2-6; 10 bases line up with TRBD1. The length of the CDR3 is 13 residues. CDR1 is MNHNS and CDR2 is SASEGT in the germline V gene. The CDR3 DNA follows: TGTGCAGGGACAGGGGCTGGGGCCAACGTCCTGACTTTC. It translates to CAGTGAGANVLTF.

This rearrangement joins TRBV6-1 to TRBJ1-5; D is undetermined. The CDR3 covers 14 residues. CDR1 MNHNS and CDR2 SASEGT come from the germline V gene. The ends were cut back, 2 bases at V and 0 bases at J, with 5 bases in the middle. In DNA, the CDR3 is TGTGCCAGCAGTGAACAGATTAGCAATCAGCCCCAGCATTTT. This encodes CASSEQISNQPQHF.

The chain recombines TRBV7-3 with TRBJ2-2, with D maybe TRBD1 (6 bases). Germline-derived CDR1 and CDR2 are SGHTA and FQGTGA. The CDR3 spans 16 residues. Deletions cut 4 bases from V and 5 bases from J, with 17 bases between. This CDR3 reads CASSSEANRETGELFF. The CDR3 DNA reads TGTGCCAGCAGCTCCGAAGCCAACAGGGAGACCGGGGAGCTGTTTTTT.

The chain has TRBV4-1 and TRBJ1-2, with TRBD1 identical over 7 bases. The length of the CDR3 is 16 residues. V lost 0 bases and J lost 4; bases outside the gene matches: 8. Germline V gene data show CDR1 as MGHRA and CDR2 as YSYEKL. The CDR3 sequence is CASSQDETGLLYGYTF. The CDR3 region has the DNA TGCGCCAGCAGCCAAGACGAGACAGGGCTTCTCTATGGCTACACCTTC.

The chain recombines TRBV5-1 with TRBJ2-7, with 9 positions matching TRBD2. Germline V gives CDR1 SGHRS, CDR2 YFSETQ. The J segment lost 8 bases and the V segment lost 5 bases, leaving 11 bases of the junction unmatched. This CDR3 has 14 amino acids. The CDR3 DNA reads TGCGCCAGCAGTTGGCGGGAGGGCCGCGAGCAGCAGTACTTC. It is translated as CASSWREGREQQYF.

The CDR3 loop is CSAELRGEQFF. DNA of the CDR3: TGCAGTGCTGAACTCCGGGGTGAGCAGTTCTTC. The chain combines TRBV20-1 with TRBJ2-1, with D possibly matching TRBD2 (5 bases). The CDR3 spans 11 residues. The germline V gene encodes CDR1 DFQATT and CDR2 SNEGSKA (reference sequence). V was clipped by 5 bases and J by 9 bases, with 11 bases between them.

About this clone: Other DNA sequences in this specimen translate into the identical CDR3. The chain has TRBV27 and TRBJ2-7, with 11 positions matching TRBD2. CDR1 is MNHEY and CDR2 is SMNVEV in the germline V gene (reference sequence). The CDR3 runs to 14 residues. J lost 3 bases, V lost 6 bases, and 4 bases had no gene match. Here the CDR3 reads CASSLTSGSYEQYF. The CDR3 region has the DNA TGTGCCAGCAGCCTCACTAGCGGGAGCTACGAGCAGTACTTC.

The chain joins TRBV29-1 to TRBJ2-5, with D maybe TRBD2 (5 bases). The germline CDR1 and CDR2 sequences are SQVTM and ANQGSEA. The V and J ends lost 7 bases and 2 bases respectively, with 11 bases between them. The CDR3 length is 12 residues. Here the CDR3 reads CSAPDSQETQYF. In DNA form, the CDR3 reads TGCAGCGCCCCGGACTCTCAAGAGACCCAGTACTTC.

V is TRBV7-3 and J is TRBJ2-1; TRBD2 aligns across 13 bases. Trimming removed 6 bases from V and 11 bases from J; junction bases left unmatched: 10. CDR1 is SGHTA, CDR2 FQGTGA, per germline. CDR3 length: 15 residues. CDR3 nucleotides: TGTGCCAGCAGAAAACTAGCGGGAGGGCAGGGTAAGCAGTTCTTC. It translates to CASRKLAGGQGKQFF.

This clone was observed a single time. The gene calls are TRBV4-3 and TRBJ2-7; D is possibly TRBD1 or TRBD2 (6 bases each). With 0 bases removed from V and 5 bases from J, the gap between germline ends came to 11 bases. CDR3 length: 14 residues. CDR1 LGHNA and CDR2 YSLEER come from the germline V gene. Here the CDR3 reads CASSQDTGRNEQYF. DNA for the CDR3: TGCGCCAGCAGCCAAGATACAGGGAGGAACGAGCAGTACTTC.

This clone was detected only once. The chain's CDR3 is CASELGTNTGELFF. In nucleotides, the CDR3 is TGTGCCAGCGAACTCGGGACTAACACCGGGGAGCTGTTTTTT. The chain uses TRBV6-1 and TRBJ2-2; D may be TRBD2 (6 bases). Germline CDR1 MNHNS, CDR2 SASEGT. The CDR3 covers 14 residues. The V and J ends lost 8 bases and 2 bases respectively, with 12 bases between them.

The chain links TRBV30 to TRBJ2-4; 7 nucleotides agree with TRBD1. V shed 3 bases, J shed 14 bases, and the junction held 10 bases outside the gene matches. CDR1 GTSNPN and CDR2 SVGIG come from the germline V gene (reference sequence). The CDR3 spans 12 residues. The CDR3 spells CAWRGPGQIKYF. The CDR3 DNA reads TGTGCCTGGAGGGGACCGGGACAGATTAAGTACTTC.

V is TRBV28 and J is TRBJ1-2; 7 bases agree with TRBD1. Losses at the gene ends were 7 bases for V and 3 bases for J; bases not matched to a gene: 8. Germline values: CDR1 MDHEN, CDR2 SYDVKM. The CDR3 spans 14 residues. The CDR3 here is CASKQQGTDYGYTF. CDR3 nucleotides: TGTGCCAGCAAGCAACAGGGGACAGACTATGGCTACACCTTC.

The chain recombines TRBV29-1 with TRBJ1-4; 11 nucleotides match TRBD1. The CDR3 has 14 amino acids. Trimming took 6 bases from V and 6 from J; bases not matched to a gene: 6. Germline lookup yields CDR1 SQVTM and CDR2 ANQGSEA. CDR3 region: CSVNLGQGDEKLFF. As DNA, the CDR3 is TGCAGCGTGAACCTGGGACAGGGGGATGAAAAACTGTTTTTT.

The rearrangement joins TRBV6-4 to TRBJ2-2, with D tentatively TRBD1 (6 bases). The CDR3 contains 16 residues. Germline lookup yields CDR1 MRHNA and CDR2 SNTAGT. V lost 3 bases and J lost 0, with 11 bases in between. CDR3: CASSETWTANTGELFF. The CDR3 nucleotides are TGTGCCAGCAGTGAGACGTGGACAGCGAACACCGGGGAGCTGTTTTTT.

The V call is TRBV27, the J call TRBJ2-5, with 9 bases that match TRBD1. In germline, CDR1 is MNHEY, CDR2 SMNVEV (reference sequence). This CDR3 has 15 amino acids. V was clipped by 2 bases and J by 2 bases; unmatched bases: 3. CDR3 loop: CASSLRDRAQETQYF. The CDR3 DNA follows: TGTGCCAGCAGTTTAAGGGACAGGGCGCAAGAGACCCAGTACTTC.

The V call is TRBV5-1, the J call TRBJ2-5; D is unresolved. V lost 3 bases and J 2 bases, leaving 8 bases between the germline ends. CDR1 and CDR2 (germline): SGHRS, YFSETQ. The CDR3 extends over 13 amino acids. This CDR3 reads CASSWGKQETQYF. The CDR3 nucleotides read TGCGCCAGCAGCTGGGGAAAACAAGAGACCCAGTACTTC.

The chain combines TRBV29-1 with TRBJ2-2, with D perhaps TRBD2 (6 bases). This CDR3 spans 16 amino acids. CDR1 and CDR2 from the germline V gene are SQVTM and ANQGSEA. V was trimmed by 3 bases and J by 1 base, leaving 15 bases between them. This CDR3 reads CSVEGLGGVNTGELFF. The CDR3 bases are TGCAGCGTTGAGGGTCTTGGCGGGGTGAACACCGGGGAGCTGTTTTTT.

Concerning this clone itself: A far more abundant clone sits one base away, making this likely a read error. This sequence joins TRBV4-3 and TRBJ2-2; 7 nucleotides match TRBD2. After removal of 0 bases from V and 6 bases from J, the junction contained 7 bases not matched to a gene. Looked up from germline, CDR1 is LGHNA and CDR2 is YSLEER. The CDR3 runs 16 residues. CDR3 DNA: TGCGCCAGCAGCCAAGATACGCTGGGAGGGTCCGGGGAGCTGTTTTTT. This encodes CASSQDTLGGSGELFF.

The CDR3, as DNA: TGTGCCAGCAGCTTGACCGGGGGGGGAATAGTATTCAATGAGCAGTTCTTC. Translation: CASSLTGGGIVFNEQFF. The chain joins TRBV11-2 to TRBJ2-1; 8 positions agree with TRBD2. CDR1 SGHAT and CDR2 FQNNGV come from the germline V gene. J was trimmed by 6 bases and V by 3 bases; bases with no gene match: 13. The CDR3 is 17 amino acids.